The 29 T cell receptor beta chains in this list originate from one sample, sequenced in a study of T cells after posttransplantation cyclophosphamide. Methotrexate plus calcineurin inhibitor accompanied controls' myeloablative marrow transplants; sampling was 1 year later. Libraries were prepared by immunoSEQ multiplex PCR; TCRdb keeps only in-frame clonotypes and omits some of them. Among around 16,000 clones listed, 84% were seen once. Sequences were derived from PBMCs, sampled approximately 390 days after allogeneic stem cell transplant with calcineurin inhibitor and methotrexate. These receptors came from a young adult male patient who received an allogeneic stem cell transplant from a related donor, was CMV-positive, and had no GVHD. Some T cells may have originated in the graft donor.

The gene calls are TRBV4-1 and TRBJ2-7, with 9 bases identical to TRBD1. Per the germline V gene, CDR1 is MGHRA and CDR2 is YSYEKL. This CDR3 spans 17 amino acids. Germline trimming cut 4 bases from V and 0 bases from J; bases unmatched to any gene: 10. CDR3 sequence: CASSPQPPDRGSYEQYF. CDR3 bases: TGCGCCAGCAGCCCCCAACCCCCGGACAGGGGCTCCTACGAGCAGTACTTC.

The rearrangement uses TRBV6-5 and TRBJ1-2, with no clear D. Trimming took 7 bases from V and 5 from J, leaving 17 bases between them. CDR3 length: 14 residues. CDR1 MNHEY and CDR2 SVGAGI come from the germline V gene. The DNA of the CDR3 is TGTGCCAGCAATGACGGGAAGCCTCCATATGGCTACACCTTC. This codes for CASNDGKPPYGYTF.

The sample holds one count of this clone. The junction does not match germline at one end; this may be a read error. The sample holds other DNA sequences that translate to the same CDR3. V and J are TRBV25-1 and TRBJ2-1; D gene uncertain. This CDR3 has 12 amino acids. Germline loops: CDR1 MGHDK, CDR2 SYGVNS. Written as DNA, the CDR3 is TGCGCCAGCAGGCCCAGCTACAATGAGCAGTTCTTC. It specifies CASRPSYNEQFF.

The rearrangement links TRBV4-2 to TRBJ2-1; 11 bases match TRBD2. CDR1 is LGHNA, CDR2 YNFKEQ, per germline. V was pared by 2 bases and J by 8 bases, with 8 bases of the junction left unmatched. This CDR3 has 16 residues. The CDR3 DNA reads TGTGCCAGCAGCCAAATCGTAGCGGGAGGGCCCGATGAGCAGTTCTTC. This codes for CASSQIVAGGPDEQFF.

The chain joins TRBV9 to TRBJ1-2; D gene unclear. V lost 0 bases and J lost 8, with 14 bases in between. Germline V gene data show CDR1 as SGDLS and CDR2 as YYNGEE. The CDR3 consists of 14 residues. The CDR3: CASSVENALGGYTF. Here the CDR3 DNA reads TGTGCCAGCAGCGTAGAAAACGCCCTCGGGGGCTACACCTTC.

CDR3 bases: TGTGCCAGCAGTCTTTCTAACTATGGCTACACCTTC. Protein sequence: CASSLSNYGYTF. This rearrangement joins TRBV28 to TRBJ1-2; D remains ambiguous. The germline CDR1 and CDR2 sequences are MDHEN and SYDVKM. CDR3 size: 12 residues. The V end was cut by 5 bases, the J end by 0 bases, with 4 bases between.

The chain carries TRBV6-1 and TRBJ2-5; 7 bases fit TRBD2. The germline V gene has CDR1 MNHNS and CDR2 SASEGT. This CDR3 is 15 amino acids long. Germline trimming cut 6 bases from V and 1 base from J; bases unmatched to any gene: 8. This CDR3 is CASSSPLAVQETQYF. CDR3 DNA sequence: TGTGCCAGCAGCAGTCCCCTAGCGGTCCAAGAGACCCAGTACTTC.

The chain is built from TRBV6-1 and TRBJ1-1; 8 nucleotides agree with TRBD1. V shed 6 bases, J shed 6 bases, and the junction held 9 bases outside the gene matches. This CDR3 contains 14 residues. Germline V gene lookup returns CDR1 MNHNS and CDR2 SASEGT. CDR3 protein: CASRWTGMMAEAFF. CDR3 in DNA: TGTGCCAGCAGATGGACAGGGATGATGGCTGAAGCTTTCTTT.

The gene calls are TRBV27 and TRBJ1-5, with D uncertain. V lost 8 bases and J 0 bases, leaving 8 bases between the germline ends. The CDR3 has 13 residues. The germline gives CDR1 MNHEY, CDR2 SMNVEV (reference sequence). CDR3 DNA sequence: TGTGCCAGCGGCTACAGTAGCAATCAGCCCCAGCATTTT. Its protein is CASGYSSNQPQHF.

The J gene is TRBJ2-7, the V gene TRBV4-3, with 10 bases lining up with TRBD2. V shed 1 base, J shed 4 bases, and the junction held 4 bases outside the gene matches. The germline V gene has CDR1 LGHNA and CDR2 YSLEER. This CDR3 has 15 amino acids. CDR3 amino acids: CASSQGASGRYEQYF. In DNA, the CDR3 is TGCGCCAGCAGCCAAGGAGCTAGCGGGAGATACGAGCAGTACTTC.

In this sample, this clone turned up once. The chain links TRBV5-1 to TRBJ1-2; TRBD1 agrees at 7 bases. After removal of 2 bases from V and 5 bases from J, the junction contained 12 bases not matched to a gene. CDR1 SGHRS and CDR2 YFSETQ come from the germline V gene. The CDR3 is made up of 16 amino acids. CDR3 sequence reads: CASSLTTGTREYGYTF. CDR3 DNA sequence: TGCGCCAGCAGCTTAACGACAGGGACGAGGGAATATGGCTACACCTTC.

The chain joins TRBV5-6 to TRBJ2-1; 8 bases fit TRBD1. Germline CDR1 is SGHDT and CDR2 is YYEEEE. The V segment lost 1 base and the J segment 6 bases; nucleotides outside the gene matches: 6. CDR3 size: 15 residues. The CDR3 DNA reads as TGTGCCAGCAGCTTGAGGCCAGGGGGCGGCAATGAGCAGTTCTTC. Its translation is CASSLRPGGGNEQFF.

The chain joins TRBV6-6 to TRBJ2-7, with 8 bases matching TRBD2. Germline V gene data show CDR1 as MNHNY and CDR2 as SVGAGI (reference sequence). The CDR3 extends over 15 amino acids. The V gene end was trimmed by 2 bases and the J gene end by 2 bases; junction bases not matched to a gene: 5. The CDR3 coding sequence is TGTGCCAGCAGTTACGAGGTAGCGGGGCCCTACGAGCAGTACTTC. Protein: CASSYEVAGPYEQYF.

In its sample, this clone was seen once. This rearrangement joins TRBV18 to TRBJ2-1; possible D gene TRBD2, 6 bases. The CDR3 runs 14 residues. Germline V lookup: CDR1 KGHSH, CDR2 LQKENI. V was cut by 1 base and J by 9 bases, with 13 bases left in between. Here the CDR3 DNA reads TGTGCCAGCTCACCACGGGTGGAGGGGAGTGAGCAGTTCTTC. This encodes CASSPRVEGSEQFF.

This clone was detected once. This chain links TRBV5-6 with TRBJ1-4; 7 bases line up with TRBD1. The germline V gene has CDR1 SGHDT and CDR2 YYEEEE. The CDR3 totals 15 residues. Germline trimming cut 0 bases from V and 8 bases from J; bases unmatched to any gene: 7. CDR3 nucleotides: TGTGCCAGCAGCTTGGTCCAGGGGGATCTGGAAAAACTGTTTTTT. This translates into CASSLVQGDLEKLFF.

The chain links TRBV7-2 to TRBJ1-4; D is uncertain. The V gene lost 1 base and the J gene lost 7 bases, with 16 bases spanning the gap. Germline assignment: CDR1 SGHTA and CDR2 FQGNSA. This CDR3 comprises 16 residues. Here the CDR3 DNA reads TGTGCCAGCAGCTTAGAGGCGTCCCGCGGCGGTGAAAAACTGTTTTTT. Translated: CASSLEASRGGEKLFF.

The rearrangement links TRBV10-3 to TRBJ1-2; no definite D call. This CDR3 has 14 amino acids. Trimming left V 0 bases short and J 7 bases short, with 12 bases between. Germline V gene lookup returns CDR1 ENHRY and CDR2 SYGVKD. CDR3 loop: CAISESIPGSGYTF. CDR3 sequence (DNA): TGTGCCATCAGTGAGTCGATCCCGGGATCTGGCTACACCTTC.

The V gene is TRBV2, the J gene TRBJ2-3, with 10 positions matching TRBD2. The germline CDR1 and CDR2 sequences are SNHLY and FYNNEI. The trim removed 6 bases at V and 1 base at J, leaving 7 bases unmatched. The CDR3 is made up of 16 amino acids. The CDR3 bases are TGTGCCAGCAGCGTCAGCGGGAGGGCCGGCACAGATACGCAGTATTTT. It specifies CASSVSGRAGTDTQYF.

The chain uses TRBV15 and TRBJ2-1; TRBD2 agrees at 13 bases. After removal of 3 bases from V and 6 bases from J, the junction contained 5 bases not matched to a gene. Per the germline V gene, CDR1 is LNHNV and CDR2 is YYDKDF (reference sequence). The CDR3 is made up of 16 amino acids. This chain's CDR3 is CATSSRTSGSSNEQFF. In DNA, the CDR3 is TGTGCCACCAGCAGCAGGACTAGCGGGAGTTCCAATGAGCAGTTCTTC.

The rearrangement uses TRBV2 and TRBJ2-1, with TRBD1 matching over 10 bases. J was trimmed by 9 bases and V by 6 bases; bases with no gene match: 8. Germline V CDR1 and CDR2: SNHLY, FYNNEI. The CDR3 is 14 residues long. As DNA, the CDR3 is TGTGCCAGCAGGGCGGGACAGGGGCACAGTGAGCAGTTCTTC. It translates to CASRAGQGHSEQFF. The full variable domain, with the rest looked up from reference TRBV2 and TRBJ2-1, is EPEVTQTPSHQVTQMGQEVILRCVPISNHLYFYWYRQILGQKVEFLVSFYNNEISEKSEIFDDQFSVERPDGSNFTLKIRSTKLEDSAMYFCASRAGQGHSEQFFGPGTRLTVL.

V is TRBV6-1 and J is TRBJ2-3; 9 bases match TRBD2. The V gene end was trimmed by 4 bases and the J gene end by 5 bases; junction bases not matched to a gene: 10. The CDR3 is 16 residues long. The germline V gene has CDR1 MNHNS and CDR2 SASEGT. The CDR3 DNA reads as TGTGCCAGCAGTGGTAGCGGGGGAACCCGGAAAGATACGCAGTATTTT. This translates into CASSGSGGTRKDTQYF.

The table lists this clone with a few counts. The J gene is TRBJ2-2, the V gene TRBV9, with 8 bases matching TRBD1. With V trimmed by 4 bases and J by 3 bases, 5 bases remained unmatched. Germline V lookup: CDR1 SGDLS, CDR2 YYNGEE. The CDR3 length is 15 residues. CDR3 in amino acids: CASSSDREDTGELFF. The CDR3 DNA follows: TGTGCCAGCAGCTCGGACAGGGAGGACACCGGGGAGCTGTTTTTT.

This clone was counted once. The chain has TRBV4-3 and TRBJ1-2; D gene unclear. The CDR3 runs to 16 residues. The V end lost 0 bases, the J end lost 4 bases, and 15 bases lay between the germline ends. In germline, CDR1 is LGHNA, CDR2 YSLEER. The CDR3 region is CASSQEGKTRGYGYTF. Here the CDR3 DNA reads TGCGCCAGCAGCCAAGAGGGGAAAACACGGGGCTATGGCTACACCTTC.

The chain combines TRBV2 with TRBJ1-1; D possibly corresponds to TRBD1 (5 bases). The V end was cut by 6 bases, the J end by 4 bases, with 12 bases between. Germline CDR1 SNHLY, CDR2 FYNNEI. The CDR3 is 13 amino acids. This CDR3 reads CASRGLETTEAFF. The CDR3 DNA follows: TGTGCCAGCAGGGGACTGGAGACCACTGAAGCTTTCTTT.

The gene calls are TRBV4-2 and TRBJ2-3; maybe TRBD1 (5 bases). V dropped 0 bases and J dropped 3 bases, with 10 bases sitting between them. The CDR3 spans 15 residues. Germline lookup yields CDR1 LGHNA and CDR2 YNFKEQ. CDR3 protein: CASSQDGQTTDTQYF. The CDR3 DNA follows: TGTGCCAGCAGCCAAGACGGACAAACAACAGATACGCAGTATTTT.

This sequence joins TRBV6-6 and TRBJ1-2; possibly TRBD1 for D (6 bases). CDR3 length: 16 amino acids. The germline V gene has CDR1 MNHNY and CDR2 SVGAGI (reference sequence). Trimming stripped 7 bases from V and 1 base from J, with 19 bases between. Here the CDR3 reads CASTRYTGFSNYGYTF. The DNA of the CDR3 is TGTGCCAGCACCCGCTACACAGGGTTTAGTAACTATGGCTACACCTTC.

This chain links TRBV28 with TRBJ1-2; a weak D match, TRBD1 (6 bases). Germline values: CDR1 MDHEN, CDR2 SYDVKM. The CDR3 is made up of 13 amino acids. V was cut by 10 bases and J by 7 bases, with 19 bases left in between. The CDR3 sequence: CATLGWGLGGYTF. CDR3 DNA: TGTGCCACCTTGGGGTGGGGGCTTGGTGGCTACACCTTC.

V and J are TRBV7-8 and TRBJ2-3; no reliable D call. The CDR3 length is 13 residues. Trimming left V 0 bases short and J 4 bases short, with 5 bases between. In germline, CDR1 is SGHVS, CDR2 FQNEAQ. This CDR3 reads CASSLAAPDTQYF. CDR3 bases: TGTGCCAGCAGCTTAGCGGCCCCAGATACGCAGTATTTT. The full variable domain, its missing parts supplied by reference TRBV7-8 and TRBJ2-3, is GAGVSQSPRYKVAKRGQDVALRCDPISGHVSLFWYQQALGQGPEFLTYFQNEAQLDKSGLPSDRFFAERPEGSVSTLKIQRTQQEDSAVYLCASSLAAPDTQYFGPGTRLTVL.

The chain couples TRBV14 to TRBJ2-1, with 11 bases that match TRBD1. With 5 bases clipped from V and 9 bases from J, the junction kept 9 bases outside the gene matches. CDR3 length: 15 amino acids. CDR1 is SGHDN, CDR2 FVKESK, per germline. In nucleotides, the CDR3 is TGTGCCAGCAGCGATGATTGGACAGGGGGCTCTGAGCAGTTCTTC. The encoded protein is CASSDDWTGGSEQFF.